Listed below are T cell receptor beta chains from one sample, sequenced in a study of a mutant IDH1 vaccine in newly diagnosed glioma. Assay used: immunoSEQ multiplex PCR; TCRdb lists only in-frame clones, some missing. The table lists some 38,000 clones, around 90% of them singletons. The sequenced sample was PBMCs, obtained from a glioma patient treated with radiotherapy, temozolomide or both. Receptors originate from a man younger than 35 with glioma. CDR3s include the opening cysteine and the closing phenylalanine or tryptophan. Rows may omit the clone size; those that give it use once, few, many or a size class.

>TRBJ1-6|.|TRBV30
CAWSDGHPNSPLHF
>TRBJ1-6|.|TRBV27
CASSLWDTNSPLHF
>TRBJ1-1|.|TRBV25-1
CASSQGGTHSAEAFF
>TRBJ2-6|.|TRBV5-1
CASSPRPGANVLTF
>TRBJ2-7|.|TRBV7-2
CASSLDPPGLGEQYF
>TRBJ1-1|.|TRBV5-1
CASSPRPNLNTEAFF
>TRBJ2-7|.|TRBV25-1
CASSELIDSQQYF
>TRBJ2-1|.|TRBV14
CASRGGLAGVEVF
>TRBJ1-4|once|TRBV30
CAWSVGQGTGNEKLFF
>TRBJ2-1|.|TRBV6-1
CASSESGSSYNEQFF
>TRBJ2-7|.|TRBV7-6
CASSLEAGSSSYEQYF
>TRBJ2-7|.|TRBV10-3
CAISELASGYEQYF
>TRBJ2-1|.|TRBV10-3
CAIGGMEDNEQFF
>TRBJ2-5|.|TRBV5-1
CASSLPTGTQETQYF
>TRBJ1-1|.|TRBV6-5
CASSPTGIAEAFF
>TRBJ2-7|.|TRBV20-1
CSARYGTDKYF
>TRBJ2-3|.|TRBV6-5
CASRQGLAGTDTQYF
>TRBJ2-7|.|TRBV5-6
CASSLGGGLGSYEQYF
>TRBJ2-2|.|TRBV9
CASSGEYTGELFF
>TRBJ2-1|.|TRBV6-1
CASSEWSSGTYNEQFF
>TRBJ1-1|.|TRBV6-5
CASSPRGRGGTEAFF
>TRBJ2-7|.|TRBV7-9
CASSKGLAGGQDEQYF
>TRBJ2-3|.|TRBV18
CASSPGLAAGTDTQYF
>TRBJ1-5|once|TRBV5-6
CASSFSSGTGNQPQHF
>TRBJ1-2|once|TRBV10-3
CAISEQGPYGYTF
>TRBJ2-2|.|TRBV29-1
CSVGSAGTNTGELFF
>TRBJ1-4|.|TRBV19
CASSKPGGEKLFF
>TRBJ2-5|.|TRBV9
CASSVAAGVQETQYF
>TRBJ1-2|.|TRBV4-1
CASSQGGGLYGYTF
>TRBJ1-1|.|TRBV27
CASSSSLNTEAFF
>TRBJ2-3|few|TRBV11-2
CASSLTPGRLTDTQYF
>TRBJ2-4|.|TRBV30
CAWRPKRLAKNIQYF
>TRBJ2-5|.|TRBV27
CASRPGSQETQYF
>TRBJ2-1|once|TRBV4-3
CASSHAGYNMDEQFF
>TRBJ2-5|.|TRBV4-2
CASSQTSGRQETQYF
>TRBJ2-5|.|TRBV15
CATSRAPDRGETQYF
>TRBJ1-3|.|TRBV9
CASSKGRNSGNTIYF
>TRBJ2-7|.|TRBV6-5
CASSYSMAYEQYF
>TRBJ2-3|.|TRBV4-1
CASSQDRMLRDTQYF
>TRBJ1-2|.|TRBV18
CASSPNERGRYTF
>TRBJ1-1|few|TRBV28
CASSFHAEGTEAFF
>TRBJ2-7|.|TRBV6-1
CASSKTSGAVYEQYF